The 30 T cell receptor beta chains reported below all come from one sample, sequenced in a study of cytomegalovirus exposure and HLA in healthy donors. The PCR ran on 60 Vbeta and 13 Jbeta primers. The assay was immunoSEQ multiplex PCR, and TCRdb's table has in-frame clones only and misses some. Among approximately 120,000 clones listed, over 65% were seen once. Source material: PBMCs. These receptors all stem from a man aged 25 to 40 in good health and CMV-seropositive.

V gene TRBV30 combines with J gene TRBJ1-5, with D perhaps matching TRBD1 (6 bases). V shed 1 base and J shed 7 bases, with 17 bases lying between them. The CDR3 consists of 15 residues. The germline gives CDR1 GTSNPN, CDR2 SVGIG (reference sequence). The CDR3 loop is CAWSAGTHIGQPQHF. CDR3 DNA: TGTGCCTGGAGTGCCGGGACACATATCGGGCAGCCCCAGCATTTT.

The chain has TRBV19 and TRBJ2-1, with D tentatively TRBD2 (6 bases). CDR1 and CDR2 from the germline V gene are LNHDA and SQIVND (reference sequence). The CDR3 is 13 residues long. V was cut by 9 bases and J by 7 bases, with 16 bases left in between. CDR3 nucleotides: TGTGCCAGCCGTCGGGAGTCGAGTAATGAGCAGTTCTTC. It translates to CASRRESSNEQFF.

This chain links TRBV19 with TRBJ2-3, with 10 bases fitting TRBD2. Germline V gene data show CDR1 as LNHDA and CDR2 as SQIVND (reference sequence). The trim removed 5 bases at V and 0 bases at J, leaving 2 bases unmatched. The CDR3 spans 15 residues. The CDR3 coding sequence is TGTGCCAGTAGTGGGGGACTAGCGAGCACAGATACGCAGTATTTT. The encoded protein is CASSGGLASTDTQYF. Full variable domain (rest looked up from reference TRBV19 and TRBJ2-3): DGGITQSPKYLFRKEGQNVTLSCEQNLNHDAMYWYRQDPGQGLRLIYYSQIVNDFQKGDIAEGYSVSREKKESFPLTVTSAQKNPTAFYLCASSGGLASTDTQYFGPGTRLTVL.

The chain combines TRBV6-5 with TRBJ2-7, with D perhaps matching TRBD1 (6 bases). The CDR3 extends over 14 amino acids. The V end lost 2 bases, the J end lost 2 bases, and 10 bases lay between the germline ends. The germline gives CDR1 MNHEY, CDR2 SVGAGI. The CDR3 protein is CASSYRTETYEQYF. The CDR3, as DNA: TGTGCCAGCAGTTACAGGACAGAGACCTACGAGCAGTACTTC.

This clone showed up just once. The V call is TRBV11-2, the J call TRBJ1-6; unclear D gene. Germline V gene sequence: CDR1 SGHAT, CDR2 FQNNGV. The germline V and J ends were trimmed by 3 bases and 5 bases, with 8 bases remaining between them. The CDR3 consists of 14 residues. The CDR3 is CASSFSGDNSPLHF. The CDR3 DNA reads as TGTGCCAGCAGCTTCAGCGGGGATAATTCACCCCTCCACTTT.

CDR3 amino acids: CASSFMRRNTEAFF. CDR3 nucleotide sequence: TGTGCCAGCAGCTTCATGCGGAGGAACACTGAAGCTTTCTTT. This rearrangement joins TRBV11-2 to TRBJ1-1; unclear D gene. The germline gives CDR1 SGHAT, CDR2 FQNNGV. Between the trimmed V and J ends, which lost 3 bases and 1 base, there was a span of 9 bases. The CDR3 has 14 amino acids. Variable domain in full (rest from reference TRBV11-2 and TRBJ1-1): EAGVAQSPRYKIIEKRQSVAFWCNPISGHATLYWYQQILGQGPKLLIQFQNNGVVDDSQLPKDRFSAERLKGVDSTLKIQPAKLEDSAVYLCASSFMRRNTEAFFGQGTRLTVV.

In its sample, this clone was seen once. This sequence joins TRBV5-5 and TRBJ2-1; 7 nucleotides match TRBD1. The CDR3 length is 16 residues. Looked up from germline, CDR1 is SGHKS and CDR2 is YYEKEE (reference sequence). J gave up 5 bases and V 4 bases, and 12 bases lay outside the gene matches. CDR3 nucleotides: TGTGCCAGCAGCGGACAGGTCCCGACCAATCACAATGAGCAGTTCTTC. Amino acid sequence: CASSGQVPTNHNEQFF.

This chain uses TRBV9 with TRBJ2-3; tentative D call: TRBD2 (6 bases). This CDR3 spans 14 amino acids. In germline, CDR1 is SGDLS, CDR2 YYNGEE. V lost 4 bases, J lost 2 bases, and 11 bases lay in between. Written as DNA, the CDR3 is TGTGCCAGCAGCTCCGGGACTCCCACAGATACGCAGTATTTT. It translates to CASSSGTPTDTQYF.

This chain uses TRBV6-1 with TRBJ2-7, with D tentatively TRBD2 (5 bases). The CDR3 is made up of 11 amino acids. Germline V gene data show CDR1 as MNHNS and CDR2 as SASEGT. Deletions cut 6 bases from V and 4 bases from J, with 7 bases between. Written as DNA, the CDR3 is TGTGCCAGCAGAGGCGGGTACGAGCAGTACTTC. It translates to CASRGGYEQYF.

The chain employs TRBV15 and TRBJ2-7, with 10 bases lining up with TRBD1. Germline V lookup: CDR1 LNHNV, CDR2 YYDKDF (reference sequence). The CDR3 totals 15 residues. V dropped 4 bases and J dropped 1; count of bases not matched to a gene: 4. The CDR3 DNA reads TGTGCCACCAGCAAAGGGACAGGGGAATCCTACGAGCAGTACTTC. Amino acid sequence: CATSKGTGESYEQYF.

The chain recombines TRBV2 with TRBJ2-7; 10 nucleotides agree with TRBD2. Germline V gives CDR1 SNHLY, CDR2 FYNNEI. Losses at the gene ends were 1 base for V and 0 bases for J; bases not matched to a gene: 9. The CDR3 is 18 residues long. The CDR3 region is CASSEGGELAGSSYEQYF. In DNA form, the CDR3 reads TGTGCCAGCAGTGAAGGTGGGGAACTAGCGGGAAGCTCCTACGAGCAGTACTTC.

The rearrangement links TRBV28 to TRBJ2-3; no firm D call. Germline V gene lookup returns CDR1 MDHEN and CDR2 SYDVKM. The CDR3 sequence is 14 residues long. Trimming shortened V by 7 bases and J by 0 bases, and 11 bases separated the two germline ends. The chain's CDR3 is CASTYQTSTDTQYF. The CDR3 bases are TGTGCCAGCACGTACCAAACTAGCACAGATACGCAGTATTTT.

The J gene is TRBJ2-1, the V gene TRBV5-1, with 13 bases lining up with TRBD2. The CDR3 has 16 residues. Unmatched junction bases numbered 3, after V lost 1 base and J lost 5 bases. The germline CDR1 and CDR2 sequences are SGHRS and YFSETQ. CDR3 protein: CASSLSGTSGNNEQFF. The CDR3 nucleotides are TGCGCCAGCAGCTTGTCCGGGACTAGCGGGAACAATGAGCAGTTCTTC. The entire variable domain, with the rest obtained from reference TRBV5-1 and TRBJ2-1, is as follows: KAGVTQTPRYLIKTRGQQVTLSCSPISGHRSVSWYQQTPGQGLQFLFEYFSETQRNKGNFPGRFSGRQFSNSRSEMNVSTLELGDSALYLCASSLSGTSGNNEQFFGPGTRLTVL.

This clone is a singleton in its sample. The rearrangement links TRBV14 to TRBJ2-7; TRBD2 matches at 7 bases. The junction had 8 bases not matched to a gene; V was cut back by 4 bases and J by 2 bases. CDR1 is SGHDN, CDR2 FVKESK, per germline. There are 15 residues in the CDR3. The CDR3 is CASSRGTSVTYEQYF. CDR3 nucleotides: TGTGCCAGCAGCCGAGGCACTAGCGTTACCTACGAGCAGTACTTC.

The V gene is TRBV6-5, the J gene TRBJ2-7, with D hard to call. CDR1 is MNHEY, CDR2 SVGAGI, per germline. Trimming cost V 5 bases and J 8 bases, with 10 bases left between them. The CDR3 runs to 11 residues. The CDR3 is CASSADFQQYF. In nucleotides, the CDR3 is TGTGCCAGCAGTGCTGACTTTCAGCAGTACTTC.

The J gene is TRBJ1-1, the V gene TRBV29-1; TRBD1 matches 10 bases. V lost 2 bases and J lost 2; bases outside the gene matches: 5. Germline-derived CDR1 and CDR2 are SQVTM and ANQGSEA. This CDR3 comprises 15 residues. In DNA, the CDR3 is TGCAGCGTTGAACGGGACAGGGGTCGTAACACTGAAGCTTTCTTT. It is translated as CSVERDRGRNTEAFF.

This chain connects TRBV9 to TRBJ2-1; a possible D gene is TRBD2 (6 bases). CDR1 and CDR2 (germline): SGDLS, YYNGEE. The V end was cut by 0 bases, the J end by 9 bases, with 10 bases between. CDR3 size: 13 residues. For the CDR3, the DNA is TGTGCCAGCAGCGTAGCGGGTAGCGGTGAGCAGTTCTTC. It specifies CASSVAGSGEQFF.

The V and J genes are TRBV9 and TRBJ1-1; 7 bases align to TRBD1. This CDR3 contains 15 residues. Germline CDR1 is SGDLS and CDR2 is YYNGEE. V trimming: 4 bases; J trimming: 4 bases; junction bases outside the gene matches: 10. Here the CDR3 reads CASSPRQGMRTEAFF. CDR3 in DNA: TGTGCCAGCAGCCCCCGACAGGGTATGCGCACTGAAGCTTTCTTT.

The genes are TRBV7-2 and TRBJ2-3, with 12 bases that match TRBD2. Germline V lookup: CDR1 SGHTA, CDR2 FQGNSA. The ends lost 6 bases at V and 4 bases at J; junction bases unmatched: 17. The CDR3 runs to 19 residues. The CDR3 is CASSRTALAGGLKADTQYF. Here the CDR3 DNA reads TGTGCCAGCAGTCGAACAGCCCTAGCGGGAGGGCTGAAAGCAGATACGCAGTATTTT.

This chain links TRBV9 with TRBJ2-5, with D possibly TRBD2 on 6 matching bases. This CDR3 contains 15 residues. Trimming shortened V by 0 bases and J by 1 base, and 10 bases separated the two germline ends. Germline V gives CDR1 SGDLS, CDR2 YYNGEE. DNA for the CDR3: TGTGCCAGCAGCGTAGCTCCGGGGGTCCAAGAGACCCAGTACTTC. This gives the protein CASSVAPGVQETQYF.

The V gene is TRBV7-8, the J gene TRBJ2-2, with 9 bases identical to TRBD1. Germline CDR1 SGHVS, CDR2 FQNEAQ. V lost 6 bases to trimming and J lost 6 bases; unmatched junction nucleotides: 5. This CDR3 comprises 14 residues. For the CDR3, the DNA is TGTGCCAGCAGACGGACAGGGGTGGCCGGGGAGCTGTTTTTT. Protein sequence: CASRRTGVAGELFF.

Only a few counts were recorded for this clone. The chain couples TRBV23-1 to TRBJ1-2; D not resolved. TRBV23-1 is designated an ORF whose function remains uncertain. CDR3 length: 15 residues. The V and J ends lost 4 bases and 5 bases respectively, with 17 bases between them. The CDR3 DNA reads as TGCGCCAGCAGTCGTCACGGCATGCGGAATTATGGCTACACCTTC. Its translation is CASSRHGMRNYGYTF.

The V call is TRBV18, the J call TRBJ1-5; tentatively, D is TRBD1 (6 bases). Trimming took 3 bases from V and 9 from J, leaving 15 bases between them. CDR1 KGHSH and CDR2 LQKENI come from the germline V gene. This CDR3 spans 14 amino acids. CDR3: CASSPDSPRGPQHF. The CDR3 DNA reads as TGTGCCAGCTCACCCGACAGCCCCAGGGGGCCCCAGCATTTT.

The chain is built from TRBV9 and TRBJ2-7, with a weak D call TRBD2 (5 bases). Trimming left V 3 bases short and J 3 bases short, with 13 bases between. Per the germline V gene, CDR1 is SGDLS and CDR2 is YYNGEE. This CDR3 contains 14 residues. CDR3 DNA sequence: TGTGCCAGCAGCGCCTCAGGCGCGGGCTACGAGCAGTACTTC. Translating gives CASSASGAGYEQYF. The whole variable domain, remainder taken from reference TRBV9 and TRBJ2-7, is DSGVTQTPKHLITATGQRVTLRCSPRSGDLSVYWYQQSLDQGLQFLIQYYNGEERAKGNILERFSAQQFPDLHSELNLSSLELGDSALYFCASSASGAGYEQYFGPGTRLTVT.

The V gene is TRBV6-5, the J gene TRBJ1-2; 7 bases fit TRBD1. Germline V lookup: CDR1 MNHEY, CDR2 SVGAGI. Trimming removed 5 bases from V and 3 bases from J; junction bases left unmatched: 9. CDR3 length equals 15 residues. This CDR3 is CASSQHRQGYYGYTF. For the CDR3, the DNA is TGTGCCAGCAGTCAACACCGACAGGGCTACTATGGCTACACCTTC.

The chain is built from TRBV4-3 and TRBJ2-7, with D possibly matching TRBD2 (7 bases). The germline V and J ends were trimmed by 0 bases and 2 bases, with 20 bases remaining between them. CDR1 is LGHNA, CDR2 YSLEER, per germline. This CDR3 is built from 18 residues. CDR3 sequence (DNA): TGCGCCAGCAGCCAAGATTCGGGGGGCCGGGACATCACCTACGAGCAGTACTTC. Amino acids: CASSQDSGGRDITYEQYF.

The chain is built from TRBV29-1 and TRBJ2-7; D is unclear. V shed 6 bases and J shed 4 bases, with 13 bases lying between them. Germline CDR1 SQVTM, CDR2 ANQGSEA. The CDR3 is 12 amino acids. The DNA of the CDR3 is TGCAGCGTCCTAGAACCACCGTACGAGCAGTACTTC. Its translation: CSVLEPPYEQYF.

The V gene is TRBV14, the J gene TRBJ2-3, with D unclear. Germline V gene data show CDR1 as SGHDN and CDR2 as FVKESK. The V end was cut by 5 bases, the J end by 0 bases, with 18 bases between. CDR3 length equals 17 residues. CDR3 DNA sequence: TGTGCCAGCAGCACGCTGGGCACCCTTTCTAGCACAGATACGCAGTATTTT. Its protein product is CASSTLGTLSSTDTQYF.

The rearrangement links TRBV7-2 to TRBJ1-5; weak D call: TRBD1 (6 bases). This CDR3 has 15 residues. Deletions cut 2 bases from V and 4 bases from J, with 12 bases between. Per germline, CDR1 SGHTA and CDR2 FQGNSA. CDR3 amino acids: CASSLYRGGNQPQHF. CDR3 DNA sequence: TGTGCCAGCAGCTTATACAGAGGGGGTAATCAGCCCCAGCATTTT.

The V gene is TRBV7-9, the J gene TRBJ2-3; D possibly corresponds to TRBD1 (6 bases). V was clipped by 1 base and J by 7 bases, with 9 bases between them. Germline CDR1 SEHNR, CDR2 FQNEAQ (reference sequence). CDR3 length: 13 residues. The DNA of the CDR3 is TGTGCCAGCAGCTTAGTAGGGGGATATACGCAGTATTTT. This sequence encodes CASSLVGGYTQYF.